This T cell receptor beta chain comes out of a study of metastatic and nonmetastatic thyroid tumors. Germline V gene data show CDR1 as MGHRA and CDR2 as YSYEKL. Trimming pared 1 base from V and 2 bases from J, leaving 11 bases between. The CDR3 is made up of 15 amino acids. MiXCR re-clonotyped the PCR reads for TCRdb. The sample records 85,000 to 95,000 clones, 15% being singletons. This clone was observed many times. Every patient was untreated before thyroid surgery. Source material: blood. The chain combines TRBV4-1 with TRBJ1-2; unclear D gene. The sequence derives from a female donor with papillary thyroid cancer or a benign thyroid nodule (not recorded which). Some clones in this sample may be carry-over from other donors' samples. The CDR3 nucleotides read TGCGCCAGCAGCCAAGGTAGGGAGGGAAACTATGGCTACACCTTC. This encodes CASSQGREGNYGYTF.